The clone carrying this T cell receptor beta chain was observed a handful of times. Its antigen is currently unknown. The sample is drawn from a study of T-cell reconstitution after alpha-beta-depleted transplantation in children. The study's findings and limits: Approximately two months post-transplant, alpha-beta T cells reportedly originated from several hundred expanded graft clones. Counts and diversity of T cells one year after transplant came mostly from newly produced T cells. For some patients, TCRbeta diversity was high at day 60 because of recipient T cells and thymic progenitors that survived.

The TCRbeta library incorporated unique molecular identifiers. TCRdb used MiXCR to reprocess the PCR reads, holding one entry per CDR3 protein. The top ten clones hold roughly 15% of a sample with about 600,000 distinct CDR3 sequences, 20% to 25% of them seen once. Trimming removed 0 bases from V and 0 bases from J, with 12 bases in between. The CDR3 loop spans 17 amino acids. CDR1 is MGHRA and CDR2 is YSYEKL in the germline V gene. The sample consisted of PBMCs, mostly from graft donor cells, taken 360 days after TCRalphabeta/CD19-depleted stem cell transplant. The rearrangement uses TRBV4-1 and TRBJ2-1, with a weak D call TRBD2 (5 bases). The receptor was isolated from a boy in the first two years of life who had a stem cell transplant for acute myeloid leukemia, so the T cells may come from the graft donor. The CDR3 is CASSQDGEWSSYNEQFF. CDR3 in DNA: TGCGCCAGCAGCCAAGACGGGGAATGGAGCTCCTACAATGAGCAGTTCTTC.